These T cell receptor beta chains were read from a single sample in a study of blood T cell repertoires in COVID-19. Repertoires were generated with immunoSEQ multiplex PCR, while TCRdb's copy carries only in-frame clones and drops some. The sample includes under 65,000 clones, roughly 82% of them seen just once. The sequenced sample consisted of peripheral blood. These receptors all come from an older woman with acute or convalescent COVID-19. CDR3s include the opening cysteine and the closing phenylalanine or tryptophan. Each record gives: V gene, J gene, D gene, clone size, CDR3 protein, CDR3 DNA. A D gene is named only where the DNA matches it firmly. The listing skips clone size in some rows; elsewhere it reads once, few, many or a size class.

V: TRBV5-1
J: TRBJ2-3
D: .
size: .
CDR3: CASRRASSTDTQYF
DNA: TGCGCCAGCAGACGAGCCTCTAGCACAGATACGCAGTATTTT

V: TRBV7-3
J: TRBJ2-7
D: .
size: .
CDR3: CASSLTGGQSQQYF
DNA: TGTGCCAGCAGCTTAACCGGGGGGCAGTCACAGCAGTACTTC

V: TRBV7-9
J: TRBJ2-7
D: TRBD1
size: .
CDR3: CASSIRDRPAYEQYF
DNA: TGTGCCAGCAGCATCCGGGACAGGCCAGCCTACGAGCAGTACTTC

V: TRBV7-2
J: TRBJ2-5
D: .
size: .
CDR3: CASSLSLWETQYF
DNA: TGTGCCAGCAGCTTAAGCCTCTGGGAGACCCAGTACTTC

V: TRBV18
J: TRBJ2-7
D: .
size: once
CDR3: CASSPGPTLEQYF
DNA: TGTGCCAGCTCACCTGGGCCGACCCTGGAGCAGTACTTC

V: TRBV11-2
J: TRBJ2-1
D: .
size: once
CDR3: CASSLTDFQGEQFF
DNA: TGTGCCAGCAGCTTAACCGACTTCCAGGGTGAGCAGTTCTTC

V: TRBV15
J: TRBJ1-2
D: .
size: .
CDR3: CATSRSSGGPDAYTF
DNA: TGTGCCACCAGCAGATCCTCCGGGGGGCCCGATGCCTACACCTTC

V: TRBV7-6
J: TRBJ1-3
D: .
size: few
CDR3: CASSLYSSGGASGNTIYF
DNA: TGTGCCAGCAGCTTATATTCGTCCGGGGGTGCCTCTGGAAACACCATATATTTT

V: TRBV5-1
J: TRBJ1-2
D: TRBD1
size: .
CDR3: CASSSGTGGNYGYTF
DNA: TGCGCCAGCAGCTCGGGGACAGGGGGTAACTATGGCTACACCTTC

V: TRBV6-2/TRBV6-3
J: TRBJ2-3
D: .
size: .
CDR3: CASSYSRTENTDTQYF
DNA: TGTGCCAGCAGTTACTCGAGGACAGAGAACACAGATACGCAGTATTTT

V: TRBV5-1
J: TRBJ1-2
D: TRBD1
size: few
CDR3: CASTTGRDSYGYTF
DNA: TGCGCCAGCACAACCGGCAGGGACAGTTACGGCTACACCTTC

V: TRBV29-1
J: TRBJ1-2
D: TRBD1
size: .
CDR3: CSVDTGDVDGYTF
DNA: TGCAGCGTTGATACAGGGGACGTCGATGGCTACACCTTC

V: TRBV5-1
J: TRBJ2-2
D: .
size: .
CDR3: CASSLVGTGAGELFF
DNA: TGCGCCAGCAGCTTGGTGGGGACGGGGGCCGGGGAGCTGTTTTTT

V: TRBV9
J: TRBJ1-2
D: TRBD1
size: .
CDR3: CASSVASGQVYGYTF
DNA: TGTGCCAGCAGCGTAGCCTCGGGACAGGTCTATGGCTACACCTTC

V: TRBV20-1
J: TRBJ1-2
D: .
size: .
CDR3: CSASAAGHGYTF
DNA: TGCAGTGCGAGTGCGGCAGGCCATGGCTACACCTTC

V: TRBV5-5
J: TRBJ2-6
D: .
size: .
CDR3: CASSSDSLSGANVLTF
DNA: TGTGCCAGCAGCTCAGACAGTCTCTCTGGGGCCAACGTCCTGACTTTC

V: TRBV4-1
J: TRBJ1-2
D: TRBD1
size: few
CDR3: CASSQDFGQGAEGYTF
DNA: TGCGCCAGCAGCCAAGATTTTGGACAGGGGGCGGAGGGCTACACCTTC

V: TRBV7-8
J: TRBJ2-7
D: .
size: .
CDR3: CASSLDSGINYEQYF
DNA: TGTGCCAGCAGCTTAGATTCGGGAATCAACTACGAGCAGTACTTC

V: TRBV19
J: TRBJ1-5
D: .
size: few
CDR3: CASSERAHPSQPQHF
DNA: TGTGCCAGTAGCGAGAGGGCCCACCCAAGTCAGCCCCAGCATTTT

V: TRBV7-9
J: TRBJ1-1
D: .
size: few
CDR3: CASSLFSVNTEAFF
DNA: TGTGCCAGCAGCTTATTTTCCGTGAACACTGAAGCTTTCTTT

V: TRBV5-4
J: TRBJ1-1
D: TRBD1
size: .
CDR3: CASRTTGGGDTEAFF
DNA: TGTGCCAGCAGGACGACAGGGGGAGGTGACACTGAAGCTTTCTTT

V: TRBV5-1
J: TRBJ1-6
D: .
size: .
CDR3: CASSLAGGTTNSPLHF
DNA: TGCGCCAGCAGCTTGGCCGGAGGGACCACTAATTCACCCCTCCACTTT

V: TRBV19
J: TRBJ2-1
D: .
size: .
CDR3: CASSIDTQGGGEQFF
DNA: TGTGCCAGTAGTATAGATACCCAGGGGGGTGGTGAGCAGTTCTTC

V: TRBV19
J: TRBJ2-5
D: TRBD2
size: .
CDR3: CAAAETSGSRTQYF
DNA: TGTGCCGCCGCAGAGACTAGCGGTTCGAGGACCCAGTACTTC

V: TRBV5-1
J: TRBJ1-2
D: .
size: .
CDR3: CASSLPGYNYGYTF
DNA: TGCGCCAGCAGCTTGCCAGGCTATAACTATGGCTACACCTTC

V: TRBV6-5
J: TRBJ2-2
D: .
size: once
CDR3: CASSYSRRDTGELFF
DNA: TGTGCCAGCAGTTACTCGAGGAGGGACACCGGGGAGCTGTTTTTT

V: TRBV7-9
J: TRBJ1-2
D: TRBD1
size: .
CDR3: CASSWPAGGDGYTF
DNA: TGTGCCAGCAGCTGGCCGGCAGGGGGCGACGGCTACACCTTC

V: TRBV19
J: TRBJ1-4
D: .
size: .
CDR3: CASSHRGEEEKLFF
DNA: TGTGCCAGTAGTCACCGAGGGGAGGAGGAAAAACTGTTTTTT

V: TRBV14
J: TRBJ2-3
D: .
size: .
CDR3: CASTFVAQSPTDTQYF
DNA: TGTGCCAGCACCTTCGTAGCCCAGTCCCCCACAGATACGCAGTATTTT

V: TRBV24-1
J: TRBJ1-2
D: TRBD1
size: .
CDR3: CATSDLGQGREVGYTF
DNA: TGTGCCACCAGTGATTTGGGACAGGGGAGGGAAGTGGGCTACACCTTC

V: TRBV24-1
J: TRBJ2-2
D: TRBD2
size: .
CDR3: CATSDFSTSGGMNTGELFF
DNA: TGTGCCACCAGTGATTTTAGTACTAGCGGGGGGATGAACACCGGGGAGCTGTTTTTT

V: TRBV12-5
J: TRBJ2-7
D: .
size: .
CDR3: CASGLDILGQYF
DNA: TGTGCTAGTGGTTTGGACATACTAGGGCAGTACTTC

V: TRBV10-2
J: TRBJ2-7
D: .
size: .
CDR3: CASIPGSSYEQYF
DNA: TGCGCCAGCATTCCGGGGAGCTCCTACGAGCAGTACTTC

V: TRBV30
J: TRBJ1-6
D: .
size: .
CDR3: CAWSAGTLDSPLHF
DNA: TGTGCCTGGAGTGCCGGGACACTTGATTCACCCCTCCACTTT

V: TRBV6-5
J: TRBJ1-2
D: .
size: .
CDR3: CASREAVGYTF
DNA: TGTGCCAGCAGGGAGGCGGTCGGCTACACCTTC

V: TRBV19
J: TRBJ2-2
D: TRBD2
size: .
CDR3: CASSTFAGGPVTGELFF
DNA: TGTGCCAGTAGTACTTTCGCGGGGGGGCCGGTCACCGGGGAGCTGTTTTTT